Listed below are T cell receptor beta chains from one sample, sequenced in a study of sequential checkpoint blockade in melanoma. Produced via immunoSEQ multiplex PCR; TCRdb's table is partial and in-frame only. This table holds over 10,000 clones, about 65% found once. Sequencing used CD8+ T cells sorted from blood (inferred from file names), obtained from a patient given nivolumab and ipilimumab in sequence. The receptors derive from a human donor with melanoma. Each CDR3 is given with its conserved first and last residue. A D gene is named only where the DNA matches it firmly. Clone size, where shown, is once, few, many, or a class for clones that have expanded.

CASSSRLAGEWETQYF	TGTGCCAGCAGCTCCAGACTAGCGGGAGAATGGGAGACCCAGTACTTC	TRBD2	TRBV11-3	TRBJ2-5	.
CASSPRDRETQYF	TGTGCCAGCAGTCCACGGGACAGGGAGACCCAGTACTTC	TRBD1	TRBV28	TRBJ2-5	.
CASSSTQGASYGYTF	TGTGCCAGCAGCTCAACACAGGGGGCGAGCTATGGCTACACCTTC	TRBD1	TRBV7-2	TRBJ1-2	.
CASSLGTGMNTEAFF	TGTGCCAGCAGCTTAGGTACGGGGATGAACACTGAAGCTTTCTTT	.	TRBV7-9	TRBJ1-1	few
CASSHGTGERVEQYF	TGCGCCAGCAGCCACGGGACAGGGGAACGTGTCGAGCAGTACTTC	TRBD1	TRBV4-1	TRBJ2-7	.
CASSQGTGASSYEQYF	TGCGCCAGCAGCCAAGGGACAGGGGCATCATCCTACGAGCAGTACTTC	TRBD1	TRBV4-3	TRBJ2-7	few
CASNSIMTARNTEAFF	TGTGCCAGCAACTCCATAATGACAGCTAGAAACACTGAAGCTTTCTTT	.	TRBV28	TRBJ1-1	once
CASSPRDGEPTDTQYF	TGTGCCAGCTCACCCAGAGACGGGGAGCCCACAGATACGCAGTATTTT	.	TRBV18	TRBJ2-3	.
CASSIQEPGEPYEQYF	TGTGCCAGCAGTATACAGGAACCAGGGGAACCCTACGAGCAGTACTTC	.	TRBV28	TRBJ2-7	once
CASSLTWTGEQYF	TGTGCCAGCAGCTTAACTTGGACTGGCGAGCAGTACTTC	.	TRBV7-3	TRBJ2-7	.
CASSRVAGGPRTGELFF	TGTGCCAGCAGCAGGGTAGCGGGGGGGCCTCGTACCGGGGAGCTGTTTTTT	TRBD2	TRBV7-6	TRBJ2-2	.
CASSPAIKQYF	TGTGCCAGCAGCCCCGCGATTAAGCAGTATTTT	.	TRBV7-2	TRBJ2-3	few
CASTASSWTGELFF	TGTGCCAGCACGGCGAGTAGCTGGACCGGGGAGCTGTTTTTT	.	TRBV5-4	TRBJ2-2	.
CASSWTGTGAYEQYF	TGTGCCAGCAGCTGGACCGGGACAGGGGCCTACGAGCAGTACTTC	TRBD1	TRBV5-4	TRBJ2-7	.
CSVETGLAGDQETQYF	TGCAGCGTTGAAACCGGACTAGCGGGGGACCAAGAGACCCAGTACTTC	TRBD2	TRBV29-1	TRBJ2-5	.
CASSENQGLKSPLHF	TGTGCCAGCAGTGAAAACCAGGGACTAAAATCACCCCTCCACTTT	.	TRBV2	TRBJ1-6	few
CASSATGSSYNEQFF	TGTGCCAGCAGCGCGACAGGAAGCTCCTACAATGAGCAGTTCTTC	.	TRBV7-6	TRBJ2-1	few
CASSLDPGGGNQPQHF	TGCGCCAGCAGCTTGGATCCGGGAGGGGGCAATCAGCCCCAGCATTTT	.	TRBV5-1	TRBJ1-5	.
CASSSSGTGALEQYF	TGCGCCAGCAGCTCTTCCGGGACAGGGGCCCTCGAGCAGTACTTC	TRBD1	TRBV5-1	TRBJ2-7	.
CASSLGGGTYEQYF	TGTGCCAGCAGCTTGGGCGGGGGGACCTACGAGCAGTACTTC	TRBD2	TRBV5-3	TRBJ2-7	.
CASSYSRQGKDTQYF	TGTGCCAGCAGTTACTCGAGGCAGGGGAAAGATACGCAGTATTTT	.	TRBV6-6	TRBJ2-3	few
CASSYSFQGALEAFF	TGTGCCAGCAGTTACTCATTCCAGGGCGCACTCGAAGCTTTCTTT	.	TRBV6-5	TRBJ1-1	.
CASHGETQYF	TGTGCCAGCCACGGGGAGACCCAGTACTTC	.	TRBV6-5	TRBJ2-5	once
CASSPTPRDWALEQYF	TGTGCCAGCAGCCCGACACCGAGGGACTGGGCCCTCGAGCAGTACTTC	.	TRBV7-8	TRBJ2-7	few
CASSLTGGGAVGEQFF	TGTGCCAGCAGCTTAACGGGCGGGGGGGCTGTAGGTGAGCAGTTCTTC	TRBD2	TRBV7-2	TRBJ2-1	.
CASSRGTGGINNEQFF	TGCGCCAGCAGCCGGGGGACAGGGGGTATCAACAATGAGCAGTTCTTC	TRBD1	TRBV5-1	TRBJ2-1	.
CASSQGLSRPYEQYF	TGCGCCAGCAGCCAAGGACTGTCGAGACCCTACGAGCAGTACTTC	.	TRBV4-1	TRBJ2-7	.
CASSPSPGTGSEEKLFF	TGTGCCAGCAGCCCCAGTCCCGGGACAGGGTCGGAGGAAAAACTGTTTTTT	TRBD1	TRBV16	TRBJ1-4	.
CASSQDLTSGREQYF	TGCGCCAGCAGCCAAGATTTGACTAGCGGGCGTGAGCAGTACTTC	TRBD2	TRBV4-1	TRBJ2-7	.
CASSETGGSGANVLTF	TGTGCCAGCAGTGAGACAGGGGGCTCTGGGGCCAACGTCCTGACTTTC	TRBD1	TRBV13	TRBJ2-6	few
CASSEGQVNYEQYF	TGTGCCAGCAGTGAGGGACAGGTTAACTACGAGCAGTACTTC	TRBD1	TRBV25-1	TRBJ2-7	.
CASSQAGQGAHYGYTF	TGCGCCAGCAGCCAGGCCGGACAGGGGGCCCACTATGGCTACACCTTC	TRBD1	TRBV4-1	TRBJ1-2	.
CSATEGGYTF	TGCAGTGCGACGGAGGGGGGCTACACCTTC	.	TRBV20-1	TRBJ1-2	.
CASSESSRLDTEAFF	TGCGCCAGCAGTGAAAGTAGCAGATTGGACACTGAAGCTTTCTTT	.	TRBV4-3	TRBJ1-1	.
CASSLASGGAYEQFF	TGTGCCAGCAGCTTAGCTAGCGGGGGGGCGTATGAGCAGTTCTTC	TRBD2	TRBV7-2	TRBJ2-1	.
CASSSWTGAETQYF	TGTGCCAGTAGTTCATGGACAGGGGCCGAGACCCAGTACTTC	TRBD1	TRBV19	TRBJ2-5	hyperexpanded
CARGGQPNSLSNQPQHF	TGCGCCAGGGGGGGACAGCCCAATTCCCTTAGCAATCAGCCCCAGCATTTT	TRBD1	TRBV10-1	TRBJ1-5	once
CASSVRQGPYEQYF	TGCGCCAGCAGCGTCCGACAGGGGCCCTACGAGCAGTACTTC	TRBD1	TRBV5-1	TRBJ2-7	.
CASSLTGYNEQYF	TGTGCCAGCAGCCTTACAGGGTATAACGAGCAGTACTTC	.	TRBV9	TRBJ2-7	.
CASSQESSGGRTQYF	TGTGCCAGCAGCCAAGAGTCTAGCGGGGGGCGTACGCAGTATTTT	TRBD2	TRBV4-2	TRBJ2-3	.
CASSELWGDTEAFF	TGTGCCAGCAGTGAATTGTGGGGGGACACTGAAGCTTTCTTT	.	TRBV25-1	TRBJ1-1	.
CASSVGTGHTGELFF	TGTGCCAGCAGCGTAGGGACAGGGCACACCGGGGAGCTGTTTTTT	TRBD1	TRBV9	TRBJ2-2	.
CASSFAGGYSGANVLTF	TGTGCCAGCAGCTTTGCGGGGGGTTACTCTGGGGCCAACGTCCTGACTTTC	TRBD2	TRBV5-6	TRBJ2-6	.
CASHHGTSGITDTQYF	TGTGCCAGCCACCACGGGACTAGCGGGATCACAGATACGCAGTATTTT	TRBD2	TRBV27	TRBJ2-3	.
CASSLIGGEQYF	TGTGCCAGCAGCCTTATTGGAGGCGAGCAGTACTTC	.	TRBV11-1	TRBJ2-7	.
CASSQGFEQGENTEAFF	TGTGCCAGCAGCCAAGGGTTTGAACAGGGGGAGAACACTGAAGCTTTCTTT	TRBD1	TRBV4-2	TRBJ1-1	.
CASSHHLGGVEAFF	TGTGCCAGCAGCCATCACTTGGGGGGGGTTGAAGCTTTCTTT	.	TRBV28	TRBJ1-1	.
CASSYFGGRAGGGYTF	TGTGCCAGCAGTTACTTCGGTGGCAGGGCCGGTGGAGGCTACACCTTC	.	TRBV7-9	TRBJ1-2	.
CAISEGTSEDNEQFF	TGTGCCATCAGTGAAGGGACTAGCGAGGACAATGAGCAGTTCTTC	TRBD2	TRBV10-3	TRBJ2-1	.
CASSLTPLAAGINEQFF	TGTGCCAGCAGCTTAACCCCCCTCGCGGCGGGTATCAATGAGCAGTTCTTC	.	TRBV11-2	TRBJ2-1	.
CASSLSGGAGVEGYTF	TGTGCCAGCAGCTTGTCGGGGGGGGCGGGAGTAGAGGGCTACACCTTC	.	TRBV13	TRBJ1-2	.